These 21 T cell receptor beta chains were all obtained from the same sample, sequenced in a study of OX40 agonist ivuxolimab in advanced cancers. Some clones are missing from TCRdb's copy, which holds only in-frame ones; the method was immunoSEQ multiplex PCR. The data contain about 76,000 clones, roughly 88% of them singletons. Sequenced here: CD4+ or CD8+ T cells sorted from blood, sampled in a trial of the OX40 agonist ivuxolimab. The receptor set was obtained from an adult with an advanced solid tumor such as melanoma, head and neck, liver or kidney cancer.

The V gene is TRBV7-3, the J gene TRBJ2-1, with TRBD1 matching 9 bases. V shed 11 bases and J 3 bases; nucleotides not matched to a gene: 5. The CDR3 runs to 13 residues. CDR1 is SGHTA and CDR2 is FQGTGA in the germline V gene. The CDR3 DNA sequence: TGTGCCCCAAGACAGGGGGGCTACAATGAGCAGTTCTTC. Protein: CAPRQGGYNEQFF.

The J gene is TRBJ1-2, the V gene TRBV5-1, with no clear D. The CDR3 sequence is 14 residues long. Germline V gene sequence: CDR1 SGHRS, CDR2 YFSETQ. V gave up 3 bases and J gave up 6 bases, with 15 bases separating them. This chain's CDR3 is CASSSTTQRDGYTF. The CDR3 DNA follows: TGCGCCAGCAGCTCGACGACACAGCGGGATGGCTACACCTTC. The whole variable domain, remainder taken from reference TRBV5-1 and TRBJ1-2, is KAGVTQTPRYLIKTRGQQVTLSCSPISGHRSVSWYQQTPGQGLQFLFEYFSETQRNKGNFPGRFSGRQFSNSRSEMNVSTLELGDSALYLCASSSTTQRDGYTFGSGTRLTVV.

The CDR3 region is CASRSTNEKLFF. The CDR3 nucleotides read TGTGCCAGCAGATCAACTAATGAAAAACTGTTTTTT. This rearrangement joins TRBV19 to TRBJ1-4; D is unclear. CDR3 size: 12 residues. The V and J ends lost 9 bases and 0 bases respectively, with 5 bases between them. CDR1 is LNHDA, CDR2 SQIVND, per germline (reference sequence).

The V gene is TRBV5-1, the J gene TRBJ2-3; D might be TRBD1 or TRBD2, each matching 6 bases. The V and J ends lost 6 bases and 1 base respectively, with 15 bases between them. The CDR3 loop spans 15 amino acids. Germline lookup yields CDR1 SGHRS and CDR2 YFSETQ. CDR3 bases: TGCGCCAGCACCATCGGGGGCGGGGGCACAGATACGCAGTATTTT. Its translation is CASTIGGGGTDTQYF.

V gene TRBV6-1 combines with J gene TRBJ2-7; no firm D call. The CDR3 spans 13 residues. The germline V gene encodes CDR1 MNHNS and CDR2 SASEGT. V was cut by 1 base and J by 2 bases, with 6 bases left in between. For the CDR3, the DNA is TGTGCCAGCAGTGAAGGGCGGACCTACGAGCAGTACTTC. Its protein is CASSEGRTYEQYF.

This chain links TRBV4-1 with TRBJ2-7; 12 positions agree with TRBD1. Trimming cost V 5 bases and J 7 bases; bases outside gene matches: 12. This CDR3 has 16 residues. Germline V gene data show CDR1 as MGHRA and CDR2 as YSYEKL. The CDR3 DNA follows: TGCGCCAGCAGCTCCGGGCCGGGACAGGGGGCGCGAGAGCAGTACTTC. It encodes CASSSGPGQGAREQYF.

This chain links TRBV2 with TRBJ2-3; D is undetermined. The length of the CDR3 is 15 residues. The germline V gene has CDR1 SNHLY and CDR2 FYNNEI. V lost 3 bases, J lost 2 bases, and 12 bases lay in between. The CDR3 loop is CASSDIKSHTDTQYF. The CDR3 DNA sequence: TGTGCCAGCAGTGATATTAAATCCCACACAGATACGCAGTATTTT.

V is TRBV2 and J is TRBJ2-1; D gene unclear. This CDR3 has 11 residues. The germline V gene encodes CDR1 SNHLY and CDR2 FYNNEI. V lost 8 bases and J 8 bases, leaving 10 bases between the germline ends. In DNA, the CDR3 is TGTGCCAGCGGCCCTGGGTATGAGCAGTTCTTC. It translates to CASGPGYEQFF.

This clone was counted only a few times. The chain couples TRBV27 to TRBJ1-2, with 7 bases fitting TRBD1. Germline trimming cut 8 bases from V and 7 bases from J; bases unmatched to any gene: 7. The CDR3 has 12 amino acids. The germline V gene has CDR1 MNHEY and CDR2 SMNVEV (reference sequence). The chain's CDR3 is CASLDRLGGYTF. CDR3 nucleotide sequence: TGTGCCAGCTTGGACAGGCTGGGTGGCTACACCTTC.

The V and J genes are TRBV5-6 and TRBJ2-7; D is tentatively TRBD1 or TRBD2 (5 bases each). V lost 2 bases, J lost 0 bases, and 9 bases lay in between. The CDR3 extends over 14 amino acids. In germline, CDR1 is SGHDT, CDR2 YYEEEE. The CDR3 DNA reads as TGTGCCAGCAGCTTTAGGGACGGCTCCTACGAGCAGTACTTC. It translates to CASSFRDGSYEQYF. Together with reference TRBV5-6 and TRBJ2-7, the CDR3 gives the full variable domain: DAGVTQSPTHLIKTRGQQVTLRCSPKSGHDTVSWYQQALGQGPQFIFQYYEEEERQRGNFPDRFSGHQFPNYSSELNVNALLLGDSALYLCASSFRDGSYEQYFGPGTRLTVT.

V gene TRBV5-1 combines with J gene TRBJ1-4, with a possible D match to TRBD1 (5 bases). The V and J ends lost 4 bases and 0 bases respectively, with 13 bases between them. Germline CDR1 and CDR2: SGHRS and YFSETQ. The CDR3 runs to 16 residues. The CDR3 sequence is CASSPGGGATNEKLFF. The CDR3 DNA reads TGCGCCAGCAGCCCGGGAGGAGGGGCAACTAATGAAAAACTGTTTTTT.

V is TRBV11-2 and J is TRBJ2-7; D gene uncertain. CDR3 size: 11 residues. Per germline, CDR1 SGHAT and CDR2 FQNNGV. The ends were cut back, 6 bases at V and 3 bases at J, with 6 bases in the middle. CDR3: CASRDGYEQYF. CDR3 DNA: TGTGCCAGCAGGGATGGCTACGAGCAGTACTTC.

The chain joins TRBV27 to TRBJ2-7, with D tentatively TRBD1 (5 bases). From germline, CDR1 is MNHEY and CDR2 SMNVEV (reference sequence). Trimming stripped 3 bases from V and 4 bases from J, with 10 bases between. This CDR3 region has 13 residues. The CDR3 DNA reads TGTGCCAGCAGTTTTGGGGCCCGATACGAGCAGTACTTC. Its protein is CASSFGARYEQYF.

This rearrangement joins TRBV5-1 to TRBJ2-7; TRBD1 aligns across 12 bases. The CDR3 runs 14 residues. Germline CDR1 reads SGHRS; CDR2 reads YFSETQ. Trimming at V came to 4 bases and at J to 6 bases, leaving 5 bases not matched to a gene. CDR3: CASSEGTGGAEQYF. The CDR3 coding sequence is TGCGCCAGCAGCGAAGGGACAGGGGGCGCCGAGCAGTACTTC.

About this clone itself: The junction departs from the called germline gene at one end, perhaps through a read error. V and J are TRBV30 and TRBJ1-3; D call uncertain. CDR1 and CDR2 from the germline V gene are GTSNPN and SVGIG (reference sequence). CDR3 length: 18 amino acids. In DNA, the CDR3 is TGTGCCGGGAGTGTACTGGGCAGAGGGAGATTCTCCGGAAACACCATATATTTT. Translating it yields CAGSVLGRGRFSGNTIYF. Using reference TRBV30 and TRBJ1-3 for the parts outside the CDR3, the full variable domain is SQTIHQWPATLVQPVGSPLSLECTVEGTSNPNLYWYRQAAGRGLQLLFYSVGIGQISSEVPQNLSASRPQDRQFILSSKKLLLSDSGFYLCAGSVLGRGRFSGNTIYFGEGSWLTVV.

This rearrangement joins TRBV4-3 to TRBJ2-1; D gene uncertain. V lost 0 bases and J lost 6, with 6 bases in between. This CDR3 region has 13 residues. Germline V lookup: CDR1 LGHNA, CDR2 YSLEER. CDR3 amino acids: CASSQDPVNEQFF. CDR3 bases: TGCGCCAGCAGCCAAGACCCCGTCAATGAGCAGTTCTTC.

The chain uses TRBV6-5 and TRBJ2-3, with D tentatively TRBD2 (8 bases). Trimming removed 6 bases from V and 5 bases from J, with 15 bases in between. Per germline, CDR1 MNHEY and CDR2 SVGAGI. The CDR3 totals 14 residues. DNA of the CDR3: TGTGCCAGCAGCCGGGAGGGGGCCGAAGATACGCAGTATTTT. This codes for CASSREGAEDTQYF.

The J gene is TRBJ2-3, the V gene TRBV29-1, with D unclear. V was pared by 5 bases and J by 6 bases, with 12 bases between. The CDR3 covers 12 residues. CDR1 is SQVTM and CDR2 is ANQGSEA in the germline V gene. The CDR3 coding sequence is TGCAGCGTTATAGTGGGTTTCGATACGCAGTATTTT. Translated: CSVIVGFDTQYF.

The rearrangement uses TRBV7-6 and TRBJ2-1, with 8 bases aligning to TRBD2. The V and J ends lost 5 bases and 0 bases, in that order; junction bases with no gene match: 15. The CDR3 is made up of 19 amino acids. The germline V gene has CDR1 SGHVS and CDR2 FNYEAQ. The DNA of the CDR3 is TGTGCCAGCAGCCCCCTAACTAGCGGAGGTCCCGTCTCCTACAATGAGCAGTTCTTC. This sequence encodes CASSPLTSGGPVSYNEQFF.

The chain links TRBV7-9 to TRBJ1-5, with a possible D match to TRBD1 (5 bases). V lost 3 bases and J 5 bases, leaving 11 bases between the germline ends. The CDR3 runs to 14 residues. The germline gives CDR1 SEHNR, CDR2 FQNEAQ (reference sequence). CDR3 protein: CASSFGQKDQPQHF. The DNA for the CDR3 is TGTGCCAGCAGCTTTGGACAAAAAGATCAGCCCCAGCATTTT. Full variable domain (remainder filled in from reference TRBV7-9 and TRBJ1-5): DTGVSQNPRHKITKRGQNVTFRCDPISEHNRLYWYRQTLGQGPEFLTYFQNEAQLEKSRLLSDRFSAERPKGSFSTLEIQRTEQGDSAMYLCASSFGQKDQPQHFGDGTRLSIL.

J is TRBJ1-6 and V is TRBV5-1; 8 bases line up with TRBD1. This CDR3 is 14 amino acids long. Looked up from germline, CDR1 is SGHRS and CDR2 is YFSETQ. With 4 bases clipped from V and 9 bases from J, the junction kept 6 bases outside the gene matches. The chain's CDR3 is CASSLGQGGSPLHF. The DNA of the CDR3 is TGCGCCAGCAGCCTAGGACAGGGTGGTTCACCCCTCCACTTT.